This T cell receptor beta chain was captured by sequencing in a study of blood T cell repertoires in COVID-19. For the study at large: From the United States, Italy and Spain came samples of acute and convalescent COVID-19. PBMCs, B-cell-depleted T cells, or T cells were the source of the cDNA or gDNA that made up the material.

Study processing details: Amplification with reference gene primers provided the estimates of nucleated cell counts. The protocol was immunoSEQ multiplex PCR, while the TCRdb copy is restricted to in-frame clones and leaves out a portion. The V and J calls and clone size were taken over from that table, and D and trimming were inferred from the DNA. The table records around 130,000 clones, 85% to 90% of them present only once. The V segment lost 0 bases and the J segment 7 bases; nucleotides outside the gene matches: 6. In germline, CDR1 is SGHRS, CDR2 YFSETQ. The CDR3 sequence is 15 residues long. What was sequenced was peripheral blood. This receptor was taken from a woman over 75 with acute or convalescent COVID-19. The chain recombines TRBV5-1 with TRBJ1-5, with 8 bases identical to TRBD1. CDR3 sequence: CASSLAPGGEQPQHF. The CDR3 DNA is TGCGCCAGCAGCTTGGCCCCAGGGGGCGAGCAGCCCCAGCATTTT.